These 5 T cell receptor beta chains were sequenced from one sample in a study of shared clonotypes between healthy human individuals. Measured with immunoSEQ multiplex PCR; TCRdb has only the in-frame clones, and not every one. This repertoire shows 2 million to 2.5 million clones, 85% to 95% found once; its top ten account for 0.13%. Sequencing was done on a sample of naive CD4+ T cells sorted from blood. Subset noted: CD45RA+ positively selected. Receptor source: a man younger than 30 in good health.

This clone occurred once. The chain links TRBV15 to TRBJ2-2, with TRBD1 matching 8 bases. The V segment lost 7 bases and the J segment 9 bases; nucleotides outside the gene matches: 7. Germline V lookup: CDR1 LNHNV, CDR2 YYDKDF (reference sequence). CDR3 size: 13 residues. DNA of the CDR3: TGTGCCACCAACCGGGACAGGAACTGGGAGCTGTTTTTT. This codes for CATNRDRNWELFF.

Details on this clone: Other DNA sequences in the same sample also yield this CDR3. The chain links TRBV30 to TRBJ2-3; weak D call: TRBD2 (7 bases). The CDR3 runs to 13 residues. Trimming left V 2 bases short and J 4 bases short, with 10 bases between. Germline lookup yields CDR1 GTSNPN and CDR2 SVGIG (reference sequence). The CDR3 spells CAWSPGGPDTQYF. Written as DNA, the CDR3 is TGTGCCTGGAGTCCCGGGGGGCCAGATACGCAGTATTTT.

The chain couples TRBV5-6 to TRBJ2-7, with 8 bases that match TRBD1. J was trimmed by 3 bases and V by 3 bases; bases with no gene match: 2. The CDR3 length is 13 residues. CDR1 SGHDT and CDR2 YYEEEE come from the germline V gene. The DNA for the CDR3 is TGTGCCAGCAGCTCCGGACAGGGCTACGAGCAGTACTTC. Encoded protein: CASSSGQGYEQYF.

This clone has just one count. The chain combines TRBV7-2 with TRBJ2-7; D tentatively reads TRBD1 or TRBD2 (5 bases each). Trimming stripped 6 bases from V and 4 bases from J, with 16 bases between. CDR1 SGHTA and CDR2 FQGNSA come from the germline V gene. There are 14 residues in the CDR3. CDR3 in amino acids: CASSQGGSAYEQYF. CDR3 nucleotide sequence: TGTGCCAGCAGTCAGGGCGGGTCGGCTTACGAGCAGTACTTC. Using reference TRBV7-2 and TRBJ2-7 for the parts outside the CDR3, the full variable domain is GAGVSQSPSNKVTEKGKDVELRCDPISGHTALYWYRQSLGQGLEFLIYFQGNSAPDKSGLPSDRFSAERTGGSVSTLTIQRTQQEDSAVYLCASSQGGSAYEQYFGPGTRLTVT.

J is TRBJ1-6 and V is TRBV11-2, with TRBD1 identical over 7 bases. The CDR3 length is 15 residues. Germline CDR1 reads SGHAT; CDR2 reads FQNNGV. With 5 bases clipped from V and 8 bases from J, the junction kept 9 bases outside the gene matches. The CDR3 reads CASSPARGTDSPLHF. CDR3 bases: TGTGCCAGCAGCCCGGCCAGGGGGACGGATTCACCCCTCCACTTT. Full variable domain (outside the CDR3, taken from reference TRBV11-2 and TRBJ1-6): EAGVAQSPRYKIIEKRQSVAFWCNPISGHATLYWYQQILGQGPKLLIQFQNNGVVDDSQLPKDRFSAERLKGVDSTLKIQPAKLEDSAVYLCASSPARGTDSPLHFGNGTRLTVT.